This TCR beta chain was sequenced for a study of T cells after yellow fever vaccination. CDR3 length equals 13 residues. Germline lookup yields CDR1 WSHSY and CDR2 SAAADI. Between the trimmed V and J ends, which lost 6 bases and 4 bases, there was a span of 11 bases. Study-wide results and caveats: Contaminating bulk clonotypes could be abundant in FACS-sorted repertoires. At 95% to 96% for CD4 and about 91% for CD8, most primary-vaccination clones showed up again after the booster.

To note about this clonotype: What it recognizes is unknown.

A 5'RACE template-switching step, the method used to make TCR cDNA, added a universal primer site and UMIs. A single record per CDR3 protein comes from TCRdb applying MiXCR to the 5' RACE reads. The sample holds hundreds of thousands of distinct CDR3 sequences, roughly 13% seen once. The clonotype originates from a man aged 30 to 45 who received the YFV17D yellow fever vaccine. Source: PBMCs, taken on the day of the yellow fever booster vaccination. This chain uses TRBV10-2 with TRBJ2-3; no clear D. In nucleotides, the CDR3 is TGCGCCAGCAGCGAAAATGGGCCAGATACGCAGTATTTT. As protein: CASSENGPDTQYF.